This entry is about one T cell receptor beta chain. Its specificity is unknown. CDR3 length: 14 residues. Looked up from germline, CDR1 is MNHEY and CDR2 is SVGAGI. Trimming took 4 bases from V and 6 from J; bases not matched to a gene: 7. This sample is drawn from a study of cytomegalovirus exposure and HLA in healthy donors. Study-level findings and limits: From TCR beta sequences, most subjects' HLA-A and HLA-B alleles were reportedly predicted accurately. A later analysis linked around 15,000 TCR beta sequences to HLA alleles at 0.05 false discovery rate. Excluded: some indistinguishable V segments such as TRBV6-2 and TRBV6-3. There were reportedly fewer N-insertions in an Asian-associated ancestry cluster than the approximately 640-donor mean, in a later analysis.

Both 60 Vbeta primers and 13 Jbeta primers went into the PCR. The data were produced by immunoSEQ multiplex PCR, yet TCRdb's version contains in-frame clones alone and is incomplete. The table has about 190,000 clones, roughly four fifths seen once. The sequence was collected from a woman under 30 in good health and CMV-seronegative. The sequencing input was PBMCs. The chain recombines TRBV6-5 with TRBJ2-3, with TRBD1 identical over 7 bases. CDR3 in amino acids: CASSFDRASDTQYF. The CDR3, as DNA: TGTGCCAGCAGTTTTGACAGGGCCTCCGATACGCAGTATTTT.